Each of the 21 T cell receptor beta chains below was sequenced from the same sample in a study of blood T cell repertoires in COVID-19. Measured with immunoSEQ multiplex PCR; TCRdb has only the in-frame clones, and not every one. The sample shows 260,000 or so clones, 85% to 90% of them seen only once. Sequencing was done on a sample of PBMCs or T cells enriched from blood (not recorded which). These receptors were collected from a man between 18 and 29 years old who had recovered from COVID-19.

The CDR3 DNA follows: TGTGCCAGCAGCTTGGTGGTTCCGGGACAAAGTGGCTACACCTTC. Amino acid sequence: CASSLVVPGQSGYTF. V and J are TRBV5-4 and TRBJ1-2; D may be TRBD1 (6 bases). Trimming cost V 0 bases and J 7 bases, with 16 bases left between them. This CDR3 is 15 amino acids long. Per the germline V gene, CDR1 is SGHNT and CDR2 is YYREEE (reference sequence). Looking up the rest from reference TRBV5-4 and TRBJ1-2 gives the full variable domain: ETGVTQSPTHLIKTRGQQVTLRCSSQSGHNTVSWYQQALGQGPQFIFQYYREEENGRGNFPPRFSGLQFPNYSSELNVNALELDDSALYLCASSLVVPGQSGYTFGSGTRLTVV.

The CDR3 sequence: CAIRGSYNEQFF. The CDR3 coding sequence is TGTGCCATTCGAGGCTCCTACAATGAGCAGTTCTTC. The chain links TRBV10-3 to TRBJ2-1; D is ambiguous. From germline, CDR1 is ENHRY and CDR2 SYGVKD. CDR3 size: 12 residues. V was cut by 9 bases and J by 0 bases, with 6 bases left in between.

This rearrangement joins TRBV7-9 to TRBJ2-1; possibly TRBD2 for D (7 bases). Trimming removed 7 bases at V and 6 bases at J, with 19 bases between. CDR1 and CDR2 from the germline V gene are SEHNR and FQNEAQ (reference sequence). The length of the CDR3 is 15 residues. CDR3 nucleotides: TGTGCCAGCATCCTCGGGGGCGGGAGAGGCAATGAGCAGTTCTTC. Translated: CASILGGGRGNEQFF.

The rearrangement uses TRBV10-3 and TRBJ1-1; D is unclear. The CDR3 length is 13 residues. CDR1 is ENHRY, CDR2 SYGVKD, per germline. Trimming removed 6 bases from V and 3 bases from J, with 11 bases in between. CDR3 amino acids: CAIRFGQDTEAFF. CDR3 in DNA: TGTGCCATCAGATTTGGTCAGGACACTGAAGCTTTCTTT.

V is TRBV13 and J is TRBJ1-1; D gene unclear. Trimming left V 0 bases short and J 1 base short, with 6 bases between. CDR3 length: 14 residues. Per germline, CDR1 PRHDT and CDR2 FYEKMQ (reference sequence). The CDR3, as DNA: TGTGCCAGCAGCTTAGGTCTAACGAACACTGAAGCTTTCTTT. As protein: CASSLGLTNTEAFF.

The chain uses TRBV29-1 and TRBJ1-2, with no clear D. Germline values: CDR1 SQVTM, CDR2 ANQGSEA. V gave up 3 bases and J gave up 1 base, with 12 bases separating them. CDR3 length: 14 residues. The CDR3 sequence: CSVDLPRNNYGYTF. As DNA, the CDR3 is TGCAGCGTTGATCTTCCCAGGAATAACTATGGCTACACCTTC.

CDR3 sequence reads: CASSPLRGGVLDNEQFF. CDR3 nucleotide sequence: TGTGCCAGCAGCCCCTTGAGGGGGGGGGTATTGGACAATGAGCAGTTCTTC. The chain links TRBV4-2 to TRBJ2-1; tentative D call: TRBD2 (7 bases). V lost 4 bases, J lost 5 bases, and 21 bases lay in between. CDR1 and CDR2 from the germline V gene are LGHNA and YNFKEQ. The CDR3 loop spans 17 amino acids.

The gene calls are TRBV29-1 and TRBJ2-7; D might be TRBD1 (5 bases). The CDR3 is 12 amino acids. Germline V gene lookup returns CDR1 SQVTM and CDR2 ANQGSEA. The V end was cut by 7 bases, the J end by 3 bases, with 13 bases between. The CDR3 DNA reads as TGCAGCGCGCAGGACACCAACTACGAGCAGTACTTC. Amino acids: CSAQDTNYEQYF.

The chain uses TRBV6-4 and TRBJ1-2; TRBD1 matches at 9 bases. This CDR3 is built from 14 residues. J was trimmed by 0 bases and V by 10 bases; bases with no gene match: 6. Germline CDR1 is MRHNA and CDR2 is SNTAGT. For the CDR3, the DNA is TGTGCCACCCTTACAGGGGGCACTAACTATGGCTACACCTTC. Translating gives CATLTGGTNYGYTF.

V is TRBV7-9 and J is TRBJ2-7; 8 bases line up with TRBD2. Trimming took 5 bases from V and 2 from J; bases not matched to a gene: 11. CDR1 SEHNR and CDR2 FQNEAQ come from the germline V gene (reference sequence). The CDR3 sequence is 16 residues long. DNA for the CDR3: TGTGCCAGCAGCCTAAAGCGGGAGCTCCCCACCTACGAGCAGTACTTC. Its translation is CASSLKRELPTYEQYF. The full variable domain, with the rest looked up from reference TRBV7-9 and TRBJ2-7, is DTGVSQNPRHKITKRGQNVTFRCDPISEHNRLYWYRQTLGQGPEFLTYFQNEAQLEKSRLLSDRFSAERPKGSFSTLEIQRTEQGDSAMYLCASSLKRELPTYEQYFGPGTRLTVT.

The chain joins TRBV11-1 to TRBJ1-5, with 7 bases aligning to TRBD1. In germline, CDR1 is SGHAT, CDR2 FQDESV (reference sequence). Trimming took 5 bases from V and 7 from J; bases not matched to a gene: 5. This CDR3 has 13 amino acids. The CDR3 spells CASSRDSSQPQHF. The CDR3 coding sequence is TGTGCCAGCAGCCGGGACAGCAGCCAGCCCCAGCATTTT.

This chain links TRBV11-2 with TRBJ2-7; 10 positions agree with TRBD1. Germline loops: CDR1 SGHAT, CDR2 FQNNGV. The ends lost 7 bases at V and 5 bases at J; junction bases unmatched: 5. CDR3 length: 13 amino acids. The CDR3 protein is CASTRTGGNEQYF. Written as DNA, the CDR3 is TGTGCCAGCACTAGGACAGGGGGAAACGAGCAGTACTTC.

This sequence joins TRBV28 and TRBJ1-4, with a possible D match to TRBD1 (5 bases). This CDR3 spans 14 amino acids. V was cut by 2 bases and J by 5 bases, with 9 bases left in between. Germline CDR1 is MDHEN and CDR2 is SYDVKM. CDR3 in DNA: TGTGCCAGCAGTTTAAGACAGAGAAATGAAAAACTGTTTTTT. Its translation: CASSLRQRNEKLFF.

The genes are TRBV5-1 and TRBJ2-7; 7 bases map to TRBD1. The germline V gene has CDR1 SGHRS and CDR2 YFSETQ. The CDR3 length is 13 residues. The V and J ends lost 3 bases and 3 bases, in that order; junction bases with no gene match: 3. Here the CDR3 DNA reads TGCGCCAGCAGCTCAGCAGGGGGCTACGAGCAGTACTTC. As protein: CASSSAGGYEQYF.

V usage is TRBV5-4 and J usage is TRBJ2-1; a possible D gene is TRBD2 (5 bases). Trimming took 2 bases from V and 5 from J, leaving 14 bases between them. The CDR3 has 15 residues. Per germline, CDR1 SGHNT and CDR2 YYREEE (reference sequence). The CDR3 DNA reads TGTGCCAGCAGCTTATCGTGGGAGTACCACAATGAGCAGTTCTTC. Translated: CASSLSWEYHNEQFF.

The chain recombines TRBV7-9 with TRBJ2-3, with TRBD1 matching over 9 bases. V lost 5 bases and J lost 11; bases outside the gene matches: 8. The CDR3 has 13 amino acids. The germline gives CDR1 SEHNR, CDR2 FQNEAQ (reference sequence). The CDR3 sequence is CASSPGTGRGQYF. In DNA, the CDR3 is TGTGCCAGCAGCCCTGGGACAGGGAGGGGGCAGTATTTT.

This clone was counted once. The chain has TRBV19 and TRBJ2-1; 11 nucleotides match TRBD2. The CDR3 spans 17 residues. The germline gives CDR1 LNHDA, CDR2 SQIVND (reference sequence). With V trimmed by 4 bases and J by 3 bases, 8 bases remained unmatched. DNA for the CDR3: TGTGCCAGTAGTAACCCTATAGCGGGAGGGAGCTACAATGAGCAGTTCTTC. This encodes CASSNPIAGGSYNEQFF.

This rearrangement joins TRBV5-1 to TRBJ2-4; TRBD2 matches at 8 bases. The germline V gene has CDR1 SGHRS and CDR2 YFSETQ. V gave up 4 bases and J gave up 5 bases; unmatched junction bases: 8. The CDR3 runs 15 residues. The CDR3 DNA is TGCGCCAGCAGCCAAATCGGGGGGGACCAAAACATTCAGTACTTC. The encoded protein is CASSQIGGDQNIQYF.

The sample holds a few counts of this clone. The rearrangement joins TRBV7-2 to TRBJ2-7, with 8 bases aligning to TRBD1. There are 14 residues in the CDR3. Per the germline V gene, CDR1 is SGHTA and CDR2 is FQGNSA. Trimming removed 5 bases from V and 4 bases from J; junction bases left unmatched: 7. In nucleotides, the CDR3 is TGTGCCAGCAGCCGGCAGGGGGCTCGGTACGAGCAGTACTTC. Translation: CASSRQGARYEQYF.

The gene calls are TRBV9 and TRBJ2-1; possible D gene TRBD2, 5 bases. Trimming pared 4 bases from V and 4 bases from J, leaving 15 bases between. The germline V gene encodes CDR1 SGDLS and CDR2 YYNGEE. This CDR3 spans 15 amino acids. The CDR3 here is CASSRGPSSYNEQFF. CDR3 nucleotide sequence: TGTGCCAGCAGCCGTGGGCCTAGCAGTTACAATGAGCAGTTCTTC. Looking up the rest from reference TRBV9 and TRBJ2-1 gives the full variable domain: DSGVTQTPKHLITATGQRVTLRCSPRSGDLSVYWYQQSLDQGLQFLIQYYNGEERAKGNILERFSAQQFPDLHSELNLSSLELGDSALYFCASSRGPSSYNEQFFGPGTRLTVL.

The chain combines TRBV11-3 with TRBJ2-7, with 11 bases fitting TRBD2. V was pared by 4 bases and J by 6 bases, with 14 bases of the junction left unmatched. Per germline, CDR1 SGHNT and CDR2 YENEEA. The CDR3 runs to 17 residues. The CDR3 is CASSSFSGRAFGGEQYF. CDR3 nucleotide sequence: TGTGCCAGCAGCTCCTTTAGCGGGAGGGCCTTCGGTGGCGAGCAGTACTTC.